This entry features one T cell receptor (beta chain) sequence. Its target is not known. This may be a read error, as it is one base from a much larger clone. This record comes from a study of shared clonotypes between healthy human individuals. Germline V gene data show CDR1 as SGHNT and CDR2 as YYREEE (reference sequence). This CDR3 is 13 amino acids long. Trimming shortened V by 4 bases and J by 1 base, and 8 bases separated the two germline ends. In unsorted samples, genomic DNA was obtained using 75 million to 90 million PBMCs. Whole-study findings and limits: The diversity represented, both genetic and in exposure history, was limited by few donors.

Several immunoSEQ plates received, in even portions, the genomic DNA of each subset. Using ten immunoSEQ deep assay plates, investigators sequenced unsorted PBMC DNA. This table comes from immunoSEQ multiplex PCR, and its TCRdb copy is limited to in-frame clones, with some not included. The data contain about 450,000 clones, 79% of them singletons. Sequencing input: PBMCs. The sequence was obtained from a woman aged 40 to 50 in good health. Some clones in this sample may be carry-over from other donors' samples. The chain has TRBV5-4 and TRBJ1-1, with D perhaps TRBD1 (5 bases). The CDR3: CASSADRNTEAFF. The CDR3 DNA reads as TGTGCCAGCAGCGCCGACAGGAACACTGAAGCTTTCTTT. Full variable domain (rest looked up from reference TRBV5-4 and TRBJ1-1): ETGVTQSPTHLIKTRGQQVTLRCSSQSGHNTVSWYQQALGQGPQFIFQYYREEENGRGNFPPRFSGLQFPNYSSELNVNALELDDSALYLCASSADRNTEAFFGQGTRLTVV.